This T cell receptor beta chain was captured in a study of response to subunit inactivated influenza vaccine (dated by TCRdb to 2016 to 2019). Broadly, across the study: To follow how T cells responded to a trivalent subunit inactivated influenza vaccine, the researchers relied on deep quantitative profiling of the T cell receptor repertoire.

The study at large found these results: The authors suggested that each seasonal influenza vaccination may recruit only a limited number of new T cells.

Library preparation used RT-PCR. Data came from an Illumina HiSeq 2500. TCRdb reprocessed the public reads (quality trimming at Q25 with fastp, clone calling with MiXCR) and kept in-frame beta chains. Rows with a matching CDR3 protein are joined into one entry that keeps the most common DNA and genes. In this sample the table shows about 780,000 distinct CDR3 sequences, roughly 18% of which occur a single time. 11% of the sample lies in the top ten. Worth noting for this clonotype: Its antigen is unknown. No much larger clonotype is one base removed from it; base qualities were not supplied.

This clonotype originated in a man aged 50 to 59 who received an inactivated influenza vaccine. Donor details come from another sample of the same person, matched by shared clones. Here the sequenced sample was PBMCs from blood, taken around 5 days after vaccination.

The DNA sequence reads TGTGCCAGCAGCGCTCAACTAGCTGGAGAGACCCAGTACTTC. Translated, it gives CASSAQLAGETQYF. The sequence is built from TRBV2 and TRBJ2-5; matching of 6 bases hints at TRBD2 as the D gene. The germline ends are 15 bases apart after V is trimmed by 6 bases and J by 4 bases. CDR3 length: 14 amino acids, cysteine to phenylalanine. CDR3 DNA only is kept here, 42 bases in frame from base 1. The germline V gene encodes CDR1 SNHLY and CDR2 FYNNEI.